A single T cell receptor beta chain is shown here with its context. Its specificity is not known. Mismatch with germline at one junction end may stem from a read error. Once obtained from cultured CD4+ T cells, the DNA was sequenced using the Oncomine TCR Beta short-read assay. MiXCR, run by TCRdb on the PCR reads, gives a single entry per CDR3 protein. The table includes some 20,000 distinct CDR3 sequences, around 50% detected once. Treatment defined: 10-day PBMC culture with coronavirus spike peptide pools or control peptides (ViraFEST assay). ViraFEST relied on peptide pools to expand antigen-specific T cells; the TCRs were sequenced afterward. The V gene's germline CDR1 is SSHAT and CDR2 FNYEAQ (reference sequence). CDR3 size: 13 residues. The record originates from a study of vaccination and CD4 T cells after COVID-19. Study at large: By nasal swab PCR, the convalescent patients were SARS-CoV-2 positive, with under ten mild cases and one severe. The authors used overlapping spike peptides from SARS-CoV-2, HCoV-NL63, HCoV-OC43 and HCoV-229E to stimulate cells. Findings of the study overall: Relatively few convalescent patients were studied; early post-infection timepoints were not included.

Sequenced: CD4+ T cells from blood, cultured in vitro. This sequence originates from a human donor who had recovered from COVID-19. J is TRBJ1-3 and V is TRBV7-7; unclear D gene. The CDR3 DNA reads as TGTGCTAGCAGCTTAACCGACGGAAACACCATATATTTT. Translation: CASSLTDGNTIYF. The complete variable domain, with remaining parts taken from reference TRBV7-7 and TRBJ1-3, reads GAGVSQSPRYKVTKRGQDVTLRCDPISSHATLYWYQQALGQGPEFLTYFNYEAQPDKSGLPSDRFSAERPEGSISTLTIQRTEQRDSAMYRCASSLTDGNTIYFGEGSWLTVV.